These 4 T cell receptor beta chains were sequenced from one sample in a study of OX40 agonist ivuxolimab in advanced cancers. The protocol was immunoSEQ multiplex PCR, while the TCRdb copy is restricted to in-frame clones and leaves out a portion. The table includes tens of thousands of clones, approximately 86% detected once. The specimen comprised CD4+ or CD8+ T cells sorted from blood, sampled in a trial of the OX40 agonist ivuxolimab. All receptors come from an adult with an advanced solid tumor such as melanoma, head and neck, liver or kidney cancer.

The rearrangement joins TRBV4-1 to TRBJ2-2; no reliable D call. CDR3 size: 18 residues. Germline CDR1 is MGHRA and CDR2 is YSYEKL. Trimming removed 2 bases from V and 2 bases from J, with 18 bases in between. The CDR3 coding sequence is TGCGCCAGCAGCCAATGGATCCCAGGCCCGACAAACACCGGGGAGCTGTTTTTT. The encoded protein is CASSQWIPGPTNTGELFF.

The J gene is TRBJ2-7, the V gene TRBV28; possibly TRBD2 for D (5 bases). The CDR3 loop spans 15 amino acids. Looked up from germline, CDR1 is MDHEN and CDR2 is SYDVKM. V was shortened by 3 bases and J by 5 bases, with 17 bases between the two germline ends. The CDR3 DNA is TGTGCCAGCAGTTTTTCCCCAACGGGAACCAACGAGCAGTACTTC. Residues: CASSFSPTGTNEQYF.

The V call is TRBV27, the J call TRBJ2-5; the D is unclear. The J call could be wrong; TRBJ2-7 is a better fit for the DNA end. Germline V gene data show CDR1 as MNHEY and CDR2 as SMNVEV (reference sequence). This CDR3 region has 13 residues. Written as DNA, the CDR3 is TGTGCCAGCAGTTCCCGCCTGGGAAACGAGCAGTACTTC. It encodes CASSSRLGNEQYF.

V usage is TRBV7-6 and J usage is TRBJ2-1; 10 positions agree with TRBD1. J was trimmed by 6 bases and V by 1 base; bases with no gene match: 3. Germline loops: CDR1 SGHVS, CDR2 FNYEAQ. The CDR3 runs to 15 residues. CDR3 sequence reads: CASSLVGQGINEQFF. The CDR3 nucleotides are TGTGCCAGCAGCTTAGTGGGACAGGGGATCAATGAGCAGTTCTTC.